The sequence of this T cell receptor (beta chain) was determined in a study of patients and donors after allogeneic stem cell transplantation. The CDR3 consists of 16 residues. Trimming shortened V by 0 bases and J by 1 base, and 12 bases separated the two germline ends. Germline V gene sequence: CDR1 SGHRS, CDR2 YFSETQ. MiXCR was run by TCRdb on the RT-PCR reads, yielding one entry per CDR3 protein. The table records approximately 170,000 distinct CDR3 sequences, 25% to 35% of them present only once. This chain uses TRBV5-1 with TRBJ2-3; tentatively, D is TRBD1 or TRBD2 (5 bases each). Sequences were obtained from blood, either unsorted or a sorted T cell fraction (not recorded which). The sequence came from a human donor who was either an allogeneic HSCT recipient or a stem cell or donor lymphocyte infusion donor (not recorded which). It is not recorded whose cells these are; they may come from a transplant donor. The CDR3 here is CASSLGQRGGTDTQYF. CDR3 sequence (DNA): TGCGCCAGCAGCTTGGGGCAGAGGGGAGGCACAGATACGCAGTATTTT.